This T cell receptor beta chain was observed in a study of OX40 agonist ivuxolimab in advanced cancers. Trimming took 4 bases from V and 6 from J, leaving 16 bases between them. Looked up from germline, CDR1 is LNHDA and CDR2 is SQIVND (reference sequence). The CDR3 covers 15 residues. As concerns this clone: Its antigen is unknown.

The table came from immunoSEQ multiplex PCR; TCRdb's copy has only in-frame clones and leaves some out. The data show approximately 75,000 clones, more than 75% seen once. Points from the study as a whole: It was not determined which antigens were specifically recognized by the peripheral T cells that had undergone clonal expansion. In CD8+ T cells, expanded clones were on average more numerous than in CD4+. At 0.1 to 3.0 mg/kg and by week 6, clonal expansion occurred in CD4+ and CD8+ blood T cells.

The sequenced sample was CD4+ or CD8+ T cells sorted from blood, obtained in a trial of the OX40 agonist ivuxolimab. The chain combines TRBV19 with TRBJ2-4; TRBD1 is a possible D gene (5 bases). The sequence derives from an adult with an advanced solid tumor such as melanoma, head and neck, liver or kidney cancer. The CDR3 loop reads CASSRNRFPGNIQYF. The DNA for the CDR3 is TGTGCCAGTAGTAGAAACAGGTTCCCAGGAAACATTCAGTACTTC.